This T cell receptor beta chain was sequenced in a study of cytomegalovirus exposure and HLA in healthy donors. The length of the CDR3 is 15 residues. Germline V gene data show CDR1 as MRHNA and CDR2 as SNTAGT. J was trimmed by 2 bases and V by 4 bases; bases with no gene match: 1. The PCR used 60 Vbeta and 13 Jbeta primers. In the authors' methods: Unique TCR beta chains numbered about 80 million in a later analysis, with 10 million to 14 million shared. Profiling relied on immunoSEQ multiplex PCR, and the TCRdb table lists in-frame clones only, not all of them. The V and J calls and clone size were taken over from that table, and D and trimming were inferred from the DNA. Of roughly 44,000 clones listed, approximately 84% are singletons.

This clonotype originated in a man over 45 in good health and CMV-seronegative. The sequencing sample was made of PBMCs. The rearrangement links TRBV6-4 to TRBJ2-1; 11 nucleotides match TRBD2. The CDR3 DNA reads as TGTGCCAGCAGTGTGACTAGCGGGACCTACAATGAGCAGTTCTTC. Its protein product is CASSVTSGTYNEQFF.